This TCR beta chain was recovered during a study of control samples from healthy donors and cancer patients (dated by TCRdb to 2018 to 2021). The germline V gene sets CDR1 to MDHEN and CDR2 to SYDVKM. Relative to germline, V is missing 8 bases and J is missing 3 bases, with 6 bases of the junction outside any gene match. From the cysteine up to the phenylalanine, the CDR3 has a length of 14 residues. Just CDR3 DNA is preserved here, 42 bases in frame from base 1. Points on this clone: The antigen it recognizes is unknown. No much larger clonotype is one base removed from it; base qualities were not supplied. Other DNA sequences in this sample translate to the same CDR3.

Receptor libraries were prepared by the immunoSEQ multiplex PCR assay. In its TCRdb copy, this immuneACCESS table keeps in-frame sequences only and misses some clones. Where compared with another copy, unresolved V genes explain less than half of these, and the others have no known cause. Within this sample are 70,000 to 100,000 clones, with 85% to 90% of them counted one time only. Approximately 7.6% of the sample comes from the top ten. The sequencing sample was made of blood. The rearranged segments are TRBV28 and TRBJ2-3, with 9 bases aligning to TRBD2. The source is a woman in her sixties or seventies in good health. The DNA sequence reads TGTGCCAGCTCATTCCTAGCGGGAACAGATACGCAGTATTTT. It specifies CASSFLAGTDTQYF.